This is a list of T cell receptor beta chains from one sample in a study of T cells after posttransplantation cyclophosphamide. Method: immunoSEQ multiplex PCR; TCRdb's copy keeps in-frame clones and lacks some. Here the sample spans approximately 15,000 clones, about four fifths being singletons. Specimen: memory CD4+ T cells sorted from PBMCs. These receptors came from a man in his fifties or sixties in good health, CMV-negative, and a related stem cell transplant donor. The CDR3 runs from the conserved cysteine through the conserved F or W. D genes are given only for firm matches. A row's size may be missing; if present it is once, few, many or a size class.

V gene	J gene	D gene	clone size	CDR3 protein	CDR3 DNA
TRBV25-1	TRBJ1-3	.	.	CASSDAGVANTIYF	TGTGCCAGCAGTGACGCAGGGGTGGCCAACACCATATATTTT
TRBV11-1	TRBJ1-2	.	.	CASSLEEGVGGYTF	TGTGCCAGCAGCTTAGAAGAGGGGGTCGGTGGCTACACCTTC
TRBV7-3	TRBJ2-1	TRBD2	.	CASSRSSGTTDNEQFF	TGTGCCAGCAGCCGAAGTAGCGGGACTACGGACAATGAGCAGTTCTTC
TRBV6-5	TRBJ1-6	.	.	CASSYKVGRDSPLHF	TGTGCCAGCAGTTACAAGGTTGGCAGGGATTCACCCCTCCACTTT
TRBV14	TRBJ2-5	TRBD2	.	CASSQVVGLGATQYF	TGTGCCAGCAGCCAAGTCGTGGGACTAGGCGCGACCCAGTACTTC
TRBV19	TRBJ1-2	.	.	CASSIMGGYGYTF	TGTGCCAGTAGTATAATGGGGGGCTATGGCTACACCTTC
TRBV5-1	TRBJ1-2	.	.	CASHTGRRNGYTF	TGCGCCAGCCATACCGGGAGGCGGAATGGCTACACCTTC
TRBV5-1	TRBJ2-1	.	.	CASSLALNRITYNEQFF	TGCGCCAGCAGCTTGGCCTTGAACAGAATTACCTACAATGAGCAGTTCTTC
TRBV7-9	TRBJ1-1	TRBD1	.	CASSPDETGGRMNTEAFF	TGTGCCAGCAGCCCAGATGAAACAGGGGGGAGGATGAACACTGAAGCTTTCTTT
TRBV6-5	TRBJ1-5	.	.	CASSYQVGSQPQHF	TGTGCCAGCAGTTACCAGGTAGGGAGTCAGCCCCAGCATTTT
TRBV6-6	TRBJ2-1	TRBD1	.	CASSFPGQDKNEQFF	TGTGCCAGCAGTTTTCCGGGACAGGACAAGAATGAGCAGTTCTTC
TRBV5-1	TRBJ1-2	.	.	CASSIDSTYGYTF	TGCGCCAGCAGCATCGACAGCACCTACGGCTACACCTTC
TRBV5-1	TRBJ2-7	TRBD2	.	CASSLPLAGGQGQYF	TGCGCCAGCAGCCTACCGTTAGCGGGAGGGCAGGGGCAGTACTTC
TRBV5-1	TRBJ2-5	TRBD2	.	CASSSIAGGRETQYF	TGCGCCAGCAGCTCCATAGCGGGGGGCCGGGAGACCCAGTACTTC
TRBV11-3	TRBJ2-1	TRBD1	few	CASSLGQGAYNEQFF	TGTGCCAGCAGCTTAGGTCAGGGGGCCTACAATGAGCAGTTCTTC
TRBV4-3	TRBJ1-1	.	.	CASSQARGGHLNTEAFF	TGCGCCAGCAGCCAGGCCCGAGGGGGACACCTAAACACTGAAGCTTTCTTT
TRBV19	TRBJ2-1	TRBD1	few	CASSTSRGGERIGEQFF	TGTGCCAGTAGTACTTCACGAGGGGGCGAAAGAATCGGTGAGCAGTTCTTC
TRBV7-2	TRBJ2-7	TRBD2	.	CASTRAGTSYEQYF	TGTGCCAGCACCAGGGCGGGGACTAGCTACGAGCAGTACTTC
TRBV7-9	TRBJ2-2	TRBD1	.	CASNRGNTGELFF	TGTGCCAGCAACAGGGGGAACACCGGGGAGCTGTTTTTT
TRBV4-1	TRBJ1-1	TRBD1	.	CASSQGGTGENTEAFF	TGCGCCAGCAGCCAAGGAGGGACAGGGGAGAACACTGAAGCTTTCTTT
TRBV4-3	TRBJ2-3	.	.	CASSLLPGLRAGGDTQYF	TGCGCCAGCAGCCTCCTCCCGGGACTCAGGGCGGGTGGAGATACGCAGTATTTT
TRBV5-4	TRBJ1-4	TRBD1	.	CASSVQGAGEKLFF	TGTGCCAGCAGCGTGCAGGGGGCGGGGGAAAAACTGTTTTTT
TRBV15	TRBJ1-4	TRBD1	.	CATSRSRTGGEGKLFF	TGTGCCACCAGCAGATCCCGGACAGGGGGCGAAGGAAAACTGTTTTTT
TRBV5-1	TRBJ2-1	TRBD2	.	CASSLGSGGSVNDEQFF	TGCGCCAGCAGCTTGGGTAGCGGGGGGTCTGTCAACGATGAGCAGTTCTTC
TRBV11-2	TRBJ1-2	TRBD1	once	CASSRTGNGYTF	TGTGCCAGCAGCAGGACAGGGAATGGCTACACCTTC
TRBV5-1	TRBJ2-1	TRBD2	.	CASSFGLAGLDEQFF	TGCGCCAGCAGCTTCGGACTAGCGGGGCTGGATGAGCAGTTCTTC
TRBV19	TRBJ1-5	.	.	CASSIDADSNQPQHF	TGTGCCAGTAGTATTGATGCGGATAGCAATCAGCCCCAGCATTTT
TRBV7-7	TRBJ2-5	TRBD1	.	CASSLGFGQGETQYF	TGTGCTAGCAGCTTAGGTTTCGGACAGGGCGAGACCCAGTACTTC
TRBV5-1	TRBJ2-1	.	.	CASSRGLPEQFF	TGCGCCAGCAGCAGGGGACTCCCGGAGCAGTTCTTC
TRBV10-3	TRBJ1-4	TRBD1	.	CAIRSDREDEKLFF	TGTGCCATCAGATCGGACAGGGAGGATGAAAAACTGTTTTTT
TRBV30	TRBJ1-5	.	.	CAGSASGGQPQHF	TGTGCCGGATCAGCATCCGGGGGTCAGCCCCAGCATTTT
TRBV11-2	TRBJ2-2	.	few	CASSSGTLDTGELFF	TGTGCCAGCAGCTCCGGGACTTTAGACACCGGGGAGCTGTTTTTT
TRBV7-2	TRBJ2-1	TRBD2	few	CASSPQGAGGRNEQFF	TGTGCCAGCAGCCCTCAAGGGGCGGGGGGGCGGAATGAGCAGTTCTTC
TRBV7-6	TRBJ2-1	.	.	CASSLARNNEQFF	TGTGCCAGCAGCTTAGCGCGAAACAATGAGCAGTTCTTC
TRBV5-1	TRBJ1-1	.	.	CASSLNPFGNVNTEAFF	TGCGCCAGCAGCCTCAACCCCTTCGGGAACGTGAACACTGAAGCTTTCTTT
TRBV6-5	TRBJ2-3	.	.	CASSYTSGDTQYF	TGTGCCAGCAGTTACACGAGCGGAGATACGCAGTATTTT
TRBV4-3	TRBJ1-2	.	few	CASSQDLAEGVGYGYTF	TGCGCCAGCAGCCAAGATTTGGCGGAGGGAGTGGGCTATGGCTACACCTTC
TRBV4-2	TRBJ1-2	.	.	CASSHAGNRLGYTF	TGTGCCAGCAGCCATGCGGGGAATCGTCTAGGCTACACCTTC
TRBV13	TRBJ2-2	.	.	CASSPGGLRINTGELFF	TGTGCCAGCAGCCCGGGTGGACTACGAATCAACACCGGGGAGCTGTTTTTT
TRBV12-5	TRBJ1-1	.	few	CASGLGLDSQAFF	TGTGCTAGTGGTTTGGGATTGGACAGCCAAGCTTTCTTT